The source of this T cell receptor (beta chain) is a study of molecular identifiers for immune sequencing clone quantification (dated by TCRdb to the late 2010s). Regarding the complete study: For a replicate experiment, the RNA from either approximately 20,000 or 100,000 naive CD8 T cells was divided into five aliquots, and four of those aliquots went on to sequencing. CD8 T cells were used in a methods study to benchmark molecular-identifier clustering-based TCR repertoire sequencing (MIDCIRS) and TCR RNA copy counting.

Libraries were constructed by PCR. Sequenced on a NextSeq 500. Bulk TCR libraries were generated as previously described, with the TCR primers listed in Table S5 used. Purification of total RNA was performed with the Qiagen AllPrep DNA/RNA kit. Before any analysis, reads coming from multiple sequencing runs of the same library were combined into one pool. For the original study's pipeline: Reads were retained only if the reads had an exact TCR constant sequence, and the retained reads were trimmed to 150 nt and grouped according to their 12-nt molecular barcodes. Reads within each barcode group were sub-clustered using a 15% Levenshtein threshold, and quality-weighted consensus sequences were constructed for each RNA molecule. Non-functional sequences were excluded, and lower-count sequences lying one edit away from another sequence were also excluded. Based on fitting two negative binomial distributions, any barcode sub-cluster with under 20% of the maximum read count was discarded. TCRdb reran the public reads through fastp at Q25 and MiXCR, keeping productive beta chains. Rows merge per CDR3 protein into single entries with the most common DNA and genes. Here the V and J calls rest on TCRdb's processing, not on the authors' analysis. For this sample the table gives about 97,000 distinct CDR3 sequences, of which roughly 24% were detected only once. The ten largest clones represent about 0.99% of the sample.

As concerns this clonotype: This receptor's antigen is unknown. A much larger clone differs by one base, so this may be a read error.

General findings and caveats noted by the study authors: Clones above 20 RNA copies held over 99% of molecules in CMV-specific effector cells but under 1% in naive cells. Spiked-in Jurkat TCR RNA equivalent to a single cell was reported to be detectable even among 750,000 to 1,000,000 naive CD8 T cells. Modeling estimated around 3 recovered TCR RNA copies per cell, compared with around 9.7 by digital PCR, which implies about 30% capture efficiency. The naive libraries included spiked-in Jurkat TCR RNA (about nine copies' worth), and this Jurkat TCR RNA is not part of the donor repertoire. Without barcode sub-clustering, chimeric consensus sequences inflated TCR diversity; chimeras reached as high as 47%. The sizes of highly expanded clones could end up underestimated when identical TCR molecules share a barcode.

Naive CD8 T cell libraries were made from approximately 20,000 to 1,000,000 sorted cells using 10%, 30% or 50% of purified RNA. Naive CD8 T cells, defined as CD8+CD4-CCR7+CD45RA+, were FACS-sorted into RLT Plus buffer on a BD FACSAria II. To test detection sensitivity, Jurkat RNA equal to ten TCR copies was added to samples of about 19,000-1,100,000 naive CD8 T cells. Enrichment of CD8 T cells was done with RosetteSep CD8+ T Cell Enrichment Cocktail plus Ficoll-Paque, and ACK red cell lysis came afterward. The sequence derives from a human donor in good health. Some libraries in this study had Jurkat cell RNA spiked in. Sequenced sample: naive CD8+ T cells from blood, with Jurkat cell RNA spiked in. The cell subset or site label corresponds to: FACS-sorted CD8+CD4-CCR7+CD45RA+ naive T cells.

CDR3 reads: CASSLRALGTGPQESQYF. In nucleotide form, the sequence is TGTGCCAGCAGTTTAAGAGCGCTGGGGACAGGGCCCCAAGAGAGCCAGTACTTC. The chain links TRBV12-3 or TRBV12-4 with TRBJ2-5, and TRBD1 aligns with 9 junction nucleotides. The CDR3 has 18 amino acids, counting the end cysteine and phenylalanine. The only DNA kept is the CDR3, 54 bases in frame from the first base.